The 8 T cell receptor beta chains below were found in one sample sequenced in a study of shared clonotypes between healthy human individuals. Some clones are missing from TCRdb's copy, which holds only in-frame ones; the method was immunoSEQ multiplex PCR. The sample has 2 million to 2.5 million clones, less than 95% seen once. The source material was naive CD4+ T cells from PBMCs. Subset indicated: CD45RA+ positively selected. The receptors derive from a man between 18 and 29 years old in good health. Some clones in this sample may be carry-over from other donors' samples.

The chain recombines TRBV27 with TRBJ2-4; perhaps TRBD1 as D (5 bases). The germline gives CDR1 MNHEY, CDR2 SMNVEV (reference sequence). CDR3 size: 15 residues. Trimming removed 2 bases at V and 6 bases at J, with 14 bases between. CDR3 sequence reads: CASSLRVGPGNIQYF. Written as DNA, the CDR3 is TGTGCCAGCAGTTTAAGAGTGGGGCCCGGAAACATTCAGTACTTC.

V gene TRBV19 combines with J gene TRBJ2-7; TRBD2 matches at 7 bases. The germline V gene encodes CDR1 LNHDA and CDR2 SQIVND (reference sequence). The CDR3 sequence is 15 residues long. The trim removed 6 bases at V and 4 bases at J, leaving 12 bases unmatched. The CDR3 nucleotides read TGTGCCAGTAGAAGGGGAGGGAGAGAAGGTTACGAGCAGTACTTC. This codes for CASRRGGREGYEQYF.

The chain employs TRBV21-1 and TRBJ2-1. TRBV21-1 is flagged as a pseudogene. The CDR3 covers 11 residues. The CDR3, as DNA: TGTGCCAGCAGCAACTACAATGAGCAGTTCTTC. It codes for CASSNYNEQFF.

The rearrangement joins TRBV5-1 to TRBJ1-1, with D uncertain. The V gene lost 3 bases and the J gene lost 6 bases, with 9 bases spanning the gap. Germline V lookup: CDR1 SGHRS, CDR2 YFSETQ. This CDR3 has 12 amino acids. The CDR3 is CASSSEGAEAFF. CDR3 nucleotides: TGCGCCAGCAGCTCAGAGGGTGCTGAAGCTTTCTTT.

The rearrangement uses TRBV28 and TRBJ2-7, with D tentatively TRBD1 or TRBD2 (6 bases each). Between the trimmed V and J ends, which lost 6 bases and 2 bases, there was a span of 20 bases. The CDR3 is made up of 16 amino acids. CDR1 MDHEN and CDR2 SYDVKM come from the germline V gene. The CDR3 sequence: CASRGSGGPSAYEQYF. Written as DNA, the CDR3 is TGTGCCAGCAGAGGGTCCGGGGGCCCTTCGGCCTACGAGCAGTACTTC.

The rearrangement joins TRBV19 to TRBJ2-6; no clear D gene. Germline CDR1 LNHDA, CDR2 SQIVND (reference sequence). Trimming removed 5 bases from V and 1 base from J, with 15 bases in between. This CDR3 contains 17 residues. The CDR3 DNA is TGTGCCAGTAGTTCGAGCTCCTCAGGTTCTGGGGCCAACGTCCTGACTTTC. Its translation: CASSSSSSGSGANVLTF.

The chain joins TRBV7-9 to TRBJ1-2, with D uncertain. The CDR3 loop spans 16 amino acids. Germline CDR1 reads SEHNR; CDR2 reads FQNEAQ (reference sequence). Trimming took 5 bases from V and 1 from J, leaving 17 bases between them. The CDR3 DNA reads TGTGCCAGCAGCGTAGTAGACACCCTCTTTAACTATGGCTACACCTTC. Protein sequence: CASSVVDTLFNYGYTF.

As regards this clone: At one boundary the junction diverges from the germline segment, which might be a read error. The rearrangement links TRBV4-3 to TRBJ1-2; D not resolved. The CDR3 totals 10 residues. Per the germline V gene, CDR1 is LGHNA and CDR2 is YSLEER. CDR3 in DNA: TGCGCCAGCAGCCAAGACTGGGAGGGCTTC. It translates to CASSQDWEGF.